Presented here are 3 T cell receptor beta chains from one specimen sequenced in a study of glioma-infiltrating T cells. TCR alpha and beta CDR3 regions were amplified from RNA using iRepertoire nested multiplex PCR. A single record per CDR3 protein comes from TCRdb applying MiXCR to the multiplex PCR reads. The table records roughly 350,000 distinct CDR3 sequences, roughly 41% of them present only once. The sequencing input was glioma tissue, nonneoplastic brain tissue, or PBMCs (not recorded which). These receptors were obtained from a human donor with low-grade glioma or glioblastoma, undergoing nonglioma brain surgery, or in good health (not recorded which).

The gene calls are TRBV12-3 or TRBV12-4 and TRBJ1-1; D is unresolved. The CDR3 consists of 15 residues. V lost 3 bases and J lost 0, with 11 bases in between. The CDR3 region is CASSFLQQMNTEAFF. The CDR3 DNA follows: TGTGCCAGCAGTTTCTTACAGCAGATGAACACTGAAGCTTTCTTT.

This clonotype showed up just a few times. This chain connects TRBV7-6 to TRBJ1-3; D unclear. This CDR3 is 14 amino acids long. Germline V CDR1 and CDR2: SGHVS, FNYEAQ. V lost 4 bases, J lost 4 bases, and 11 bases lay in between. The CDR3: CASSSVEGGNTIYF. In DNA form, the CDR3 reads TGTGCCAGCAGCTCTGTAGAAGGAGGAAACACCATATATTTT.

The chain recombines TRBV7-9 with TRBJ1-2; D remains unclear. The CDR3 is 12 amino acids. V dropped 1 base and J dropped 5 bases, with 5 bases sitting between them. The germline V gene encodes CDR1 SEHNR and CDR2 FQNEAQ (reference sequence). CDR3 DNA sequence: TGTGCCAGCAGCTTAGTACAGTATGGCTACACCTTC. This codes for CASSLVQYGYTF.